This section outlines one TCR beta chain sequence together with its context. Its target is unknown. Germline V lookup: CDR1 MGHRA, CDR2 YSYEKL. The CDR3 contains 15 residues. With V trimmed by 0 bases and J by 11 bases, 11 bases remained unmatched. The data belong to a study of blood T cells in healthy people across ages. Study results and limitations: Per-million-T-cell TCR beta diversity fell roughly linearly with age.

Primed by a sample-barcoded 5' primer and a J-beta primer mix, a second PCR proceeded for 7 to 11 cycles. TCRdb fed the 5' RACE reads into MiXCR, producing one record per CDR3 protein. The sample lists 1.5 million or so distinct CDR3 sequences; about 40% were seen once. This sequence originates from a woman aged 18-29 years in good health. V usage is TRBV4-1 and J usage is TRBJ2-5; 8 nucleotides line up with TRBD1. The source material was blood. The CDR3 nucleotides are TGCGCCAGCAGCCAAGACAGGGGGCTATTGGGTGAGCAGTACTTC. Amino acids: CASSQDRGLLGEQYF.